Listed here is a single T cell receptor (beta chain). Germline lookup yields CDR1 MNHEY and CDR2 SMNVEV (reference sequence). This CDR3 spans 12 amino acids. V was pared by 6 bases and J by 6 bases, with 5 bases of the junction left unmatched. The sample originates from a study of blood T cell repertoires in COVID-19. Study summary: Specimens from acute and convalescent COVID-19 originated in the United States, Italy and Spain.

In the study's own analysis: The assay estimated nucleated cells by amplifying reference gene primers. Sequencing was performed with immunoSEQ multiplex PCR; in TCRdb, only in-frame clones are kept and a portion is missing. The DNA gave D and trimming, while V, J and clone size come from that table. The top ten clones hold about 5.5% of a sample with 120,000 to 150,000 clones, roughly 84% of them seen once. This clonotype was obtained from a man aged 40-50 years with acute COVID-19. The material sequenced was PBMCs or T cells enriched from blood (not recorded which). The chain uses TRBV27 and TRBJ2-7, with 7 bases that match TRBD1. CDR3: CASRRQGGEQYF. In DNA form, the CDR3 reads TGTGCCAGCAGAAGACAGGGTGGCGAGCAGTACTTC.